The present TCR beta chain was sequenced within a study of cytomegalovirus exposure and HLA in healthy donors. Broader study findings: In vitro, a few CMV-associated chains proved specific for CMV antigens.

Produced via immunoSEQ multiplex PCR; TCRdb's table is partial and in-frame only. Here the sample spans some 160,000 clones, 70% to 90% being singletons. CDR3 length: 13 residues. The ends lost 2 bases at V and 11 bases at J; junction bases unmatched: 5. Germline V gives CDR1 MNHNS, CDR2 SASEGT. A note on this clone: The antigen is undetermined.

This chain joins TRBV6-1 and TRBJ1-2; the match to TRBD1 covers 10 bases. Sequenced sample: PBMCs. The sequence was collected from a man younger than 35 in good health and CMV-seronegative. The CDR3 region has the DNA TGTGCCAGCAGTGAACCCGACAGGGGGCGGTACACCTTC. Translation: CASSEPDRGRYTF.